This T cell receptor beta chain was identified during a study of CD8+ T cells in alopecia areata. Germline V gene lookup returns CDR1 MNHEY and CDR2 SMNVEV (reference sequence). V lost 5 bases, J lost 6 bases, and 4 bases stayed unmatched. CDR3 size: 13 residues. Investigators isolated RNA and reverse transcribed it into cDNA to act as the sequencing template. Profiling relied on immunoSEQ multiplex PCR, and the TCRdb table lists in-frame clones only, not all of them. The table has around 160,000 clones, over 45% seen once. What was sequenced was CD4+ T cells sorted from blood. This clonotype originated in a human donor with alopecia areata. V and J are TRBV27 and TRBJ1-1; 9 bases agree with TRBD1. CDR3 DNA sequence: TGTGCCAGCAGTCGGACAGGGGTGCCTGAAGCTTTCTTT. Protein sequence: CASSRTGVPEAFF.